This TCR beta chain stems from a study of shared clonotypes between healthy human individuals. Produced via immunoSEQ multiplex PCR; TCRdb's table is partial and in-frame only. The data contain about 1 million clones, roughly 75% of them singletons. The germline V gene encodes CDR1 LGHNA and CDR2 YNFKEQ. The CDR3 is made up of 16 amino acids. Trimming left V 0 bases short and J 3 bases short, with 14 bases between. CD4+ cells were split into CD45RA+ naive and CD45RA-negative memory subsets. What was sequenced was memory CD4+ T cells sorted from blood. As for subset: CD45RA-negative fraction. This receptor was identified in a man between 18 and 35 years old in good health. The chain is built from TRBV4-2 and TRBJ1-2, with D maybe TRBD1 (5 bases). In DNA form, the CDR3 reads TGTGCCAGCAGCCAAGATCAAGGGGACCGGGACTATGGCTACACCTTC. Translated, it gives CASSQDQGDRDYGYTF.